The clone carrying this T cell receptor beta chain showed up many times. Those with hyperthyroidism were 18 to 65 years old, newly diagnosed, and ill for under 2 months. Regions amplified from RNA transcripts were the TCR beta CDR3 regions. A first-round RT-PCR of the TCR CDR3 used the HTBI primer set. TCRdb processed the multiplex PCR reads anew with MiXCR; each CDR3 protein has one entry. Of around 500,000 distinct CDR3 sequences in the sample, around 15% were seen once. This entry is derived from a study of T cells in Graves' hyperthyroidism and ophthalmopathy. Study at large: Peripheral blood was secured at the point of initial diagnosis, before any treatment.

Germline V gives CDR1 SGHNT, CDR2 YENEEA. J lost 3 bases, V lost 3 bases, and 2 bases had no gene match. CDR3 length: 15 residues. The receptor comes from a woman younger than 35 with Graves' hyperthyroidism. The chain links TRBV11-3 to TRBJ2-1, with 10 bases aligning to TRBD2. Sequencing input: blood. CDR3 sequence (DNA): TGTGCCAGCAGCTTTAGCGGGAGGTACTACAATGAGCAGTTCTTC. Amino acid sequence: CASSFSGRYYNEQFF.